These 14 T cell receptor beta chains originate from one sample sequenced in a study of cytomegalovirus exposure and HLA in healthy donors. PCR was performed using 60 Vbeta and 13 Jbeta primers. Clones were sequenced by immunoSEQ multiplex PCR, and TCRdb holds only the in-frame ones, with some missing. In the table there are some 120,000 clones, about 85% of which are singletons. The sequencing input was PBMCs. All receptors come from a man between 18 and 35 years old in good health and CMV-seropositive.

This sequence joins TRBV4-1 and TRBJ2-5, with 9 bases identical to TRBD1. The CDR3 consists of 16 residues. CDR1 is MGHRA, CDR2 YSYEKL, per germline. The V and J ends lost 5 bases and 4 bases, in that order; junction bases with no gene match: 11. The CDR3 DNA reads TGCGCCAGCAGCGGAACGGACAGGGGCGGGCGAGAGACCCAGTACTTC. This encodes CASSGTDRGGRETQYF.

This sequence joins TRBV9 and TRBJ1-3; 7 bases are a match to TRBD1. This CDR3 is built from 15 residues. The V gene end was trimmed by 2 bases and the J gene end by 4 bases; junction bases not matched to a gene: 6. Germline CDR1 reads SGDLS; CDR2 reads YYNGEE. In DNA, the CDR3 is TGTGCCAGCAGCGTGGAGCCGGGACAGGGAAACACCATATATTTT. Translation gives CASSVEPGQGNTIYF.

This clone was recorded only once. V usage is TRBV6-1 and J usage is TRBJ2-7; 11 positions match TRBD2. The CDR3 spans 15 residues. V shed 9 bases and J 0 bases; nucleotides not matched to a gene: 7. Germline V CDR1 and CDR2: MNHNS, SASEGT. CDR3 in amino acids: CASKSGLADSYEQYF. The CDR3 DNA sequence: TGTGCCAGTAAATCGGGACTAGCGGACTCCTACGAGCAGTACTTC.

This clone was recorded once. The V call is TRBV19, the J call TRBJ2-2, with D perhaps matching TRBD1 (7 bases). V was clipped by 6 bases and J by 6 bases, with 17 bases between them. The CDR3 totals 15 residues. Germline-derived CDR1 and CDR2 are LNHDA and SQIVND (reference sequence). The DNA of the CDR3 is TGTGCCAGTAGCAATATGGAGGGGGCAGCCGGGGAGCTGTTTTTT. Translation: CASSNMEGAAGELFF. Based on the CDR3 plus reference TRBV19 and TRBJ2-2, the full variable domain is DGGITQSPKYLFRKEGQNVTLSCEQNLNHDAMYWYRQDPGQGLRLIYYSQIVNDFQKGDIAEGYSVSREKKESFPLTVTSAQKNPTAFYLCASSNMEGAAGELFFGEGSRLTVL.

The V gene is TRBV7-9, the J gene TRBJ2-3, with a weak D call TRBD2 (5 bases). This CDR3 is 16 amino acids long. V gave up 4 bases and J gave up 1 base, with 15 bases separating them. Germline lookup yields CDR1 SEHNR and CDR2 FQNEAQ (reference sequence). The CDR3 DNA is TGTGCCAGCAGCTCCCGGACTCTACGAGGCACAGATACGCAGTATTTT. Encoded protein: CASSSRTLRGTDTQYF.

Remarks on this clone: A read error may produce the germline difference seen at one junction end. The same CDR3 arises from other DNA sequences in this sample as well. The rearrangement links TRBV5-6 to TRBJ2-7, with 7 bases lining up with TRBD1. This CDR3 has 15 residues. CDR1 is SGHDT, CDR2 YYEEEE, per germline. Here the CDR3 reads CASSTRQGLLYEQYF. The CDR3 region has the DNA TGCGCCAGCAGCACAAGACAGGGATTATTGTACGAGCAGTACTTC.

The chain links TRBV4-1 to TRBJ1-3; TRBD1 agrees at 9 bases. From germline, CDR1 is MGHRA and CDR2 YSYEKL. This CDR3 has 15 residues. The V gene end was trimmed by 1 base and the J gene end by 4 bases; junction bases not matched to a gene: 2. For the CDR3, the DNA is TGCGCCAGCAGCCAAGGGGACAGGGAAGGAAACACCATATATTTT. This sequence encodes CASSQGDREGNTIYF.

The chain has TRBV5-1 and TRBJ1-1, with D unresolved. Germline CDR1 and CDR2: SGHRS and YFSETQ. Trimming stripped 0 bases from V and 8 bases from J, with 14 bases between. This CDR3 spans 14 amino acids. In DNA, the CDR3 is TGCGCCAGCAGCTTGGTCGGTAAAAGTTCCGAAGCTTTCTTT. Protein sequence: CASSLVGKSSEAFF.

The chain has TRBV6-1 and TRBJ1-4; 9 bases line up with TRBD1. This CDR3 spans 16 amino acids. With V trimmed by 2 bases and J by 5 bases, 6 bases remained unmatched. Germline V gene data show CDR1 as MNHNS and CDR2 as SASEGT. The CDR3 sequence is CASSEITGTGNEKLFF. CDR3 nucleotides: TGTGCCAGCAGTGAAATTACCGGGACAGGGAATGAAAAACTGTTTTTT.

J is TRBJ2-5 and V is TRBV19; no firm D call. The CDR3 runs 15 residues. Trimming pared 1 base from V and 2 bases from J, leaving 11 bases between. Germline CDR1 reads LNHDA; CDR2 reads SQIVND (reference sequence). CDR3 sequence: CASSIGAGLQETQYF. Written as DNA, the CDR3 is TGTGCCAGTAGTATAGGGGCAGGATTACAAGAGACCCAGTACTTC.

The V and J genes are TRBV6-6 and TRBJ1-1; possibly TRBD1 for D (5 bases). Germline loops: CDR1 MNHNY, CDR2 SVGAGI (reference sequence). Deletions cut 5 bases from V and 1 base from J, with 8 bases between. The CDR3 has 13 amino acids. CDR3 residues: CASSGQGNTEAFF. CDR3 nucleotides: TGTGCCAGCAGTGGCCAGGGGAACACTGAAGCTTTCTTT.

V is TRBV19 and J is TRBJ2-1; a weak D match, TRBD1 (6 bases). CDR3 length: 13 residues. V lost 5 bases to trimming and J lost 4 bases, with 9 bases between them. The V gene's germline CDR1 is LNHDA and CDR2 SQIVND (reference sequence). CDR3 residues: CASSETGYNEQFF. The CDR3 DNA reads as TGTGCCAGTAGTGAAACAGGGTACAATGAGCAGTTCTTC.

The chain carries TRBV5-6 and TRBJ2-5, with 7 bases lining up with TRBD1. Trimming at V came to 4 bases and at J to 2 bases, leaving 8 bases not matched to a gene. Germline CDR1 SGHDT, CDR2 YYEEEE. This CDR3 spans 15 amino acids. In DNA, the CDR3 is TGTGCCAGCAGCACCAGGACAGGTTTTCAAGAGACCCAGTACTTC. Translated, it gives CASSTRTGFQETQYF.

The chain is built from TRBV10-3 and TRBJ1-1; a possible D gene is TRBD1 (6 bases). Germline V gene lookup returns CDR1 ENHRY and CDR2 SYGVKD. The V gene lost 8 bases and the J gene lost 0 bases, with 13 bases spanning the gap. The CDR3 sequence is 14 residues long. This CDR3 is CAIGAGTLNTEAFF. The CDR3 coding sequence is TGTGCCATCGGGGCAGGGACATTGAACACTGAAGCTTTCTTT.